This T cell receptor beta chain was obtained from a study of preoperative IRX-2 immunotherapy in early breast cancer. Germline V CDR1 and CDR2: SGHRS, YFSETQ. There are 14 residues in the CDR3. Trimming pared 0 bases from V and 2 bases from J, leaving 9 bases between. Described treatment: preoperative locoregional IRX-2 cytokine immunotherapy. Patients received preoperative, locoregional IRX-2 cytokine immunotherapy in a phase Ib study. Assay used: immunoSEQ multiplex PCR; TCRdb lists only in-frame clones, some missing. This sample has fewer than 40,000 clones; roughly 96% occur once, and the top ten carry roughly 6.5%.

The chain links TRBV5-1 to TRBJ2-7; D is unresolved. Sampling was carried out from a patient treated with IRX-2 immunotherapy. The clonotype was recovered from a human donor with breast cancer. CDR3 region: CASSLAEFPYEQYF. The CDR3 DNA reads as TGCGCCAGCAGCTTGGCCGAATTCCCCTACGAGCAGTACTTC.